Below, one T cell receptor beta chain is given with its context. Some clones are missing from TCRdb's copy, which holds only in-frame ones; the method was immunoSEQ multiplex PCR. The sample includes about 58,000 clones, 93% of them seen just once. These data belong to a study of T cell changes during pregnancy in multiple sclerosis. In germline, CDR1 is KGHSH, CDR2 LQKENI. The CDR3 contains 14 residues. The ends lost 3 bases at V and 4 bases at J; junction bases unmatched: 3. The sample consisted of CD8+ T cells from peripheral blood mononuclear cells, taken in the second trimester of pregnancy. This chain connects TRBV18 to TRBJ2-7; TRBD1 matches 10 bases. The sequence was obtained from a female donor with multiple sclerosis, enrolled in a pregnancy study. As DNA, the CDR3 is TGTGCCAGCTCACCTCCGGGACAGGGGTACGAGCAGTACTTC. Translation: CASSPPGQGYEQYF.